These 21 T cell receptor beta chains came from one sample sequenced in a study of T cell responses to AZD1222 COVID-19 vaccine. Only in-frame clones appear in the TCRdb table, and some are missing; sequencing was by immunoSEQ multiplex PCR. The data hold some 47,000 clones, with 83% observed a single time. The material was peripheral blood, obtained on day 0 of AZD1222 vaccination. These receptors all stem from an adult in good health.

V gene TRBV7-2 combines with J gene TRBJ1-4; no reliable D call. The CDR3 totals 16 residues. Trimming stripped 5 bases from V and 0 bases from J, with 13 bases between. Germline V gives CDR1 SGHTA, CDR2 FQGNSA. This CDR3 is CASSVRTAATNEKLFF. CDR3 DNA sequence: TGTGCCAGCAGCGTTCGGACGGCCGCAACTAATGAAAAACTGTTTTTT.

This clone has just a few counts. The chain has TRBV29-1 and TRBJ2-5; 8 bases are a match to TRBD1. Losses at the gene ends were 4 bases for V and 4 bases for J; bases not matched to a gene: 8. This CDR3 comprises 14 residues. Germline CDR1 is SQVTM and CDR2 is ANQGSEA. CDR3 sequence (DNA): TGCAGCGTTGTGGGACAGGTTGTGGGAGAGACCCAGTACTTC. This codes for CSVVGQVVGETQYF.

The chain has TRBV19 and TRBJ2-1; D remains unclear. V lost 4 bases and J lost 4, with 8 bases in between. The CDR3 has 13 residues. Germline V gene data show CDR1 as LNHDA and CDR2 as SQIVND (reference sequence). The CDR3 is CASSSGNYNEQFF. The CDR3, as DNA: TGTGCCAGTAGTAGCGGAAATTACAATGAGCAGTTCTTC.

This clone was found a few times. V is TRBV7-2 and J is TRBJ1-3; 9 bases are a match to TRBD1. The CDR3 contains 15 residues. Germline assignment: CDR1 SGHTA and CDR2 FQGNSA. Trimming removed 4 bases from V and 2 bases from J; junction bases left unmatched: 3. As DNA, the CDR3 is TGTGCCAGCAGCTCTGACAGGGGGACTGGAAACACCATATATTTT. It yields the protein CASSSDRGTGNTIYF. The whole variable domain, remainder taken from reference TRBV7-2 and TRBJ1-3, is GAGVSQSPSNKVTEKGKDVELRCDPISGHTALYWYRQSLGQGLEFLIYFQGNSAPDKSGLPSDRFSAERTGGSVSTLTIQRTQQEDSAVYLCASSSDRGTGNTIYFGEGSWLTVV.

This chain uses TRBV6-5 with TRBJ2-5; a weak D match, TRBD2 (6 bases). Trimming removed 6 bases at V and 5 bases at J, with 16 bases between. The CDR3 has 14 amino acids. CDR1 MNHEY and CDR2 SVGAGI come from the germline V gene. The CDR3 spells CASRARGMGETQYF. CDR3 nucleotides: TGTGCCAGCAGGGCCCGGGGGATGGGGGAGACCCAGTACTTC.

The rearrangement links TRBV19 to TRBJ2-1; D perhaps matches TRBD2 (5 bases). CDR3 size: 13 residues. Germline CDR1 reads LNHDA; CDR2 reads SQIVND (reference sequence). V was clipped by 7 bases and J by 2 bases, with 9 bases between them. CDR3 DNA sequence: TGTGCCAGTACGGCGGGTACCTACAATGAGCAGTTCTTC. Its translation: CASTAGTYNEQFF.

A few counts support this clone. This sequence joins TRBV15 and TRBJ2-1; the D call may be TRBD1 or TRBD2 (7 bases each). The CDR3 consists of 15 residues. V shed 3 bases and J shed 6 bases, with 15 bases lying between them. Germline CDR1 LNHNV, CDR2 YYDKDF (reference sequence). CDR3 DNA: TGTGCCACCAGCAGTGGGAGGGGGCAAGTCAATGAGCAGTTCTTC. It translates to CATSSGRGQVNEQFF.

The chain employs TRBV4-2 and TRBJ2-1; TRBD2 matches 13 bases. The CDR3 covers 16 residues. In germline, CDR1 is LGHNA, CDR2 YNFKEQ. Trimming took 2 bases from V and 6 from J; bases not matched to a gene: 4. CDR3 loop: CASSQPGLAGVNEQFF. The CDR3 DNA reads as TGTGCCAGCAGCCAACCCGGACTAGCGGGAGTCAATGAGCAGTTCTTC.

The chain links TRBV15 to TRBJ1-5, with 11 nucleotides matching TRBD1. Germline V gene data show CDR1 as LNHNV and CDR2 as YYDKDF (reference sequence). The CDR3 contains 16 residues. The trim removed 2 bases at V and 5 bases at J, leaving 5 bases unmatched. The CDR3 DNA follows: TGTGCCACCAGCAGACGCCCGGGACAGGGGGATCAGCCCCAGCATTTT. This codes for CATSRRPGQGDQPQHF.

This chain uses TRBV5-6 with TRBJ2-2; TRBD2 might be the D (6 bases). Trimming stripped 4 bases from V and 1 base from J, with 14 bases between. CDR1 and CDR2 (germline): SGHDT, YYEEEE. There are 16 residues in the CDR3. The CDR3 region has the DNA TGTGCCAGCAGCATGGGGTGGGAGGAGAACACCGGGGAGCTGTTTTTT. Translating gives CASSMGWEENTGELFF.

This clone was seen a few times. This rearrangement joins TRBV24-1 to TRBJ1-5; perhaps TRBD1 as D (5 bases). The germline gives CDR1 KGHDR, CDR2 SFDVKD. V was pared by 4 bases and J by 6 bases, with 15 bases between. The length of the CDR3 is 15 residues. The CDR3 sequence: CATSDPTREGQPQHF. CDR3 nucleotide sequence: TGTGCCACCAGTGACCCTACCAGGGAAGGTCAGCCCCAGCATTTT.

The CDR3 nucleotides read TGTGCCAGCAGCCCCAGCGGGGGTTACACAGATACGCAGTATTTT. Its protein product is CASSPSGGYTDTQYF. The gene calls are TRBV7-3 and TRBJ2-3; 8 bases are shared with TRBD2. J gave up 2 bases and V 5 bases, and 6 bases lay outside the gene matches. Germline V CDR1 and CDR2: SGHTA, FQGTGA. This CDR3 is 15 amino acids long. Together with reference TRBV7-3 and TRBJ2-3, the CDR3 gives the full variable domain: GAGVSQTPSNKVTEKGKYVELRCDPISGHTALYWYRQSLGQGPEFLIYFQGTGAADDSGLPNDRFFAVRPEGSVSTLKIQRTERGDSAVYLCASSPSGGYTDTQYFGPGTRLTVL.

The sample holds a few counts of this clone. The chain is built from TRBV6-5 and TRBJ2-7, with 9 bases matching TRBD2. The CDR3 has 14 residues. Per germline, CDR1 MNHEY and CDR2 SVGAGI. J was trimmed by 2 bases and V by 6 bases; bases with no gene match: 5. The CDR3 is CASSEAGGPYEQYF. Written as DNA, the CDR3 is TGTGCCAGCAGCGAGGCGGGAGGGCCCTACGAGCAGTACTTC.

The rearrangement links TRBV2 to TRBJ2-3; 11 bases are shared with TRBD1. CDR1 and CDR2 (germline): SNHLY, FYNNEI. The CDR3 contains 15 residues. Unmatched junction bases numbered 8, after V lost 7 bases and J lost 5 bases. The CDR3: CASTRMDRGQDTQYF. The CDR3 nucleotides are TGTGCCAGCACCCGGATGGACAGGGGGCAAGATACGCAGTATTTT.

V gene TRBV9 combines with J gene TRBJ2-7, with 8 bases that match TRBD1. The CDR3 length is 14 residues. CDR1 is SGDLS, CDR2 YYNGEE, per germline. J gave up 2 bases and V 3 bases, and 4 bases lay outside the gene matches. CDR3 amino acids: CASSGTGTAYEQYF. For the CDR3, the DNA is TGTGCCAGCAGCGGGACAGGGACCGCCTACGAGCAGTACTTC. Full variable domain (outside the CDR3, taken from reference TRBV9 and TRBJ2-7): DSGVTQTPKHLITATGQRVTLRCSPRSGDLSVYWYQQSLDQGLQFLIQYYNGEERAKGNILERFSAQQFPDLHSELNLSSLELGDSALYFCASSGTGTAYEQYFGPGTRLTVT.

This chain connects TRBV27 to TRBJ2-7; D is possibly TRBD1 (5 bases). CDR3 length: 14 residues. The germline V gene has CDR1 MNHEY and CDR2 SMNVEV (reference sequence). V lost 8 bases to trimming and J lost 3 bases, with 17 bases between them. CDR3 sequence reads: CASGRWGLDYEQYF. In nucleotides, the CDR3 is TGTGCCAGCGGGCGCTGGGGCCTTGACTACGAGCAGTACTTC.

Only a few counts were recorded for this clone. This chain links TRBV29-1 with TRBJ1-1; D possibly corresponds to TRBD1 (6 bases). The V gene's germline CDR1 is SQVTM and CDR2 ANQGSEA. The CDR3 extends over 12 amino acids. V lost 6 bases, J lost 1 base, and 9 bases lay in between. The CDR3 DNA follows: TGCAGCGTATTCAGGGGGAACACTGAAGCTTTCTTT. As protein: CSVFRGNTEAFF.

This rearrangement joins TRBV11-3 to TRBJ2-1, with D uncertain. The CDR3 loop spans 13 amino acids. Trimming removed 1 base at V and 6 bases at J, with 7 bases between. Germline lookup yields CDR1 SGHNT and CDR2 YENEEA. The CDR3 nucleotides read TGTGCCAGCAGCTTAGGGTCACTCAATGAGCAGTTCTTC. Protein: CASSLGSLNEQFF.

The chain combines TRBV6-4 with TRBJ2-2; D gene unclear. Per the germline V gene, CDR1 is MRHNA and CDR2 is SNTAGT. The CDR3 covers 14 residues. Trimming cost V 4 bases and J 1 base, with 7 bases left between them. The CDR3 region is CASSAWGNTGELFF. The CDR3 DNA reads TGTGCCAGCAGTGCTTGGGGGAACACCGGGGAGCTGTTTTTT.

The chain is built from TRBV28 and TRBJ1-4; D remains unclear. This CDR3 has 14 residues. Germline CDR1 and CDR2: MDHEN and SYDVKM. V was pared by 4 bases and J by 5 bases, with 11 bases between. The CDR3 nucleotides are TGTGCCAGCAGTTCGAGGGCCCTGAATGAAAAACTGTTTTTT. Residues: CASSSRALNEKLFF.

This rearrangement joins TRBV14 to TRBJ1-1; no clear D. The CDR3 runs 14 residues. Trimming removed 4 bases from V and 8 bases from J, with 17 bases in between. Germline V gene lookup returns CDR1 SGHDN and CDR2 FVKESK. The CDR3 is CASSPSTGDWEAFF. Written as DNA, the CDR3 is TGTGCCAGCAGCCCATCTACGGGAGACTGGGAAGCTTTCTTT.